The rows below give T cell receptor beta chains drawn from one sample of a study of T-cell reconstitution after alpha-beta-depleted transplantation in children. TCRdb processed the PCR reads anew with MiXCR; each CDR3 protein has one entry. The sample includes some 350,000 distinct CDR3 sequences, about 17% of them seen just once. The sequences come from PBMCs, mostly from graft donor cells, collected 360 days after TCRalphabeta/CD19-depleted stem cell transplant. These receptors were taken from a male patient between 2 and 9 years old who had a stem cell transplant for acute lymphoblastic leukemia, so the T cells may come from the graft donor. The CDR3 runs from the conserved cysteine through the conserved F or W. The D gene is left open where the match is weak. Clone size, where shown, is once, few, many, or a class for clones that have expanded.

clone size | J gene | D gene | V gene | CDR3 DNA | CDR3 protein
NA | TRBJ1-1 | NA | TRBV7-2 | TGTGCCAGCAGCCCCGACAGAGAAACTGAAGCTTTCTTT | CASSPDRETEAFF
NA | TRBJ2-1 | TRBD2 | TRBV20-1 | TGCAGTGCTAGTCTAGCGGGAGAGGAGAATGAGCAGTTCTTC | CSASLAGEENEQFF
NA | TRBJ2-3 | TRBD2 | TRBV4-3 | TGCGCCAGCAGCCAAGATAGTCGGACTAGCGGGAACACAGATACGCAGTATTTT | CASSQDSRTSGNTDTQYF
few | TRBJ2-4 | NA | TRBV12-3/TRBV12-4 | TGTGCCAGCAGCTCACTCTCCATTCAGTACTTC | CASSSLSIQYF
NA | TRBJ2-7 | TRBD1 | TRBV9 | TGTGCCAGCAGCGTTCAGGGGGCTGGGTACGAGCAGTACTTC | CASSVQGAGYEQYF
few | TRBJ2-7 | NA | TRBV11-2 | TGTGCCAGCTCCCCCCAGCGAGGGGCCTACGAGCAGTACTTC | CASSPQRGAYEQYF
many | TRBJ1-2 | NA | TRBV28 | TGTGCCAGCAGCGCTGCTCAGGGGCGGAACTATGGCTACACCTTC | CASSAAQGRNYGYTF
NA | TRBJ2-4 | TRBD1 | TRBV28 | TGTGCCAGCAGCAATTCCGGACAGGGGATGGGCATTCAGTACTTC | CASSNSGQGMGIQYF
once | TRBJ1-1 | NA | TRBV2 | TGTGCCAGCAGTGAAGCGCTTCTAAGTCTGGCGAACACTGAAGCTTTCTTT | CASSEALLSLANTEAFF
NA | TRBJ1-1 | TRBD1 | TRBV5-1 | TGCGCCAGCAGCTTGGTGGACAGGGTTCATGAAGCTTTCTTT | CASSLVDRVHEAFF
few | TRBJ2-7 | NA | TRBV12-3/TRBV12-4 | TGTGCCAGCCTCCCCCAGGGCTCCTACGAGCAGTACTTC | CASLPQGSYEQYF
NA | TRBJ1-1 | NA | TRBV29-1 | TGCAGCGTTGGGGTACAGTTGAACACTGAAGCTTTCTTT | CSVGVQLNTEAFF
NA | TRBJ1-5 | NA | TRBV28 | TGTGCCAGCAGGACGGAGTTGTGGGGGTATAGCAATCAGCCCCAGCATTTT | CASRTELWGYSNQPQHF
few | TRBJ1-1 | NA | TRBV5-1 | TGCGCCAGCAGCTTGGGGGACAAGGGTGAAGCTTTCTTT | CASSLGDKGEAFF